This entry features one T cell receptor beta chain sequence. This clonotype was recorded a few times. This receptor's antigen is unknown. Base-call qualities are not available, and no considerably larger clone is one nucleotide away. The sample's treatment or condition label, decoded: live attenuated yellow fever vaccine strain. Two biological replicates of bulk PBMCs were collected at each blood-draw timepoint. PBMCs were isolated from peripheral blood using a standard Ficoll-Paque protocol. TriZol was used to extract RNA from bulk PBMCs, CD4 and CD8 fractions, and dextramer-positive and dextramer-negative fractions. The data were obtained in a study of T cells after yellow fever vaccination (dated by TCRdb to between 2018 and 2021). About the investigation overall: Libraries from fractions with low cell numbers were prepared with the SMART-Seq v4 Ultra Low Input RNA kit. Bulk TCR alpha and beta repertoires were sequenced longitudinally to track T-cell clones before and after primary and booster YFV17D yellow fever vaccination. Two healthy male donors, one aged 18 to 29 and one aged 30 to 40 years, made up the cohort. Blood samples were taken at several timepoints before and after primary and secondary immunization, and bulk PBMC replicates and cell subsets were isolated.

Findings and caveats that apply to the study as a whole: After the booster, most of the clones that had expanded following primary vaccination were detected again (96% of CD4 and roughly 90% of CD8), which suggests that memory was broadly maintained. Only a couple of donors were included in the study, so the extent to which the findings can be generalized is limited. Computational filtering was needed because FACS-sorted repertoires could contain abundant contaminating clonotypes from the bulk population. Compared with the primary T-cell response, the secondary T-cell response was weaker but faster, peaking on day 5 rather than day 15. A small fraction of clonotypes showed up in both the CD4 and CD8 compartments, probably as a result of convergent recombination.

TCR cDNA was synthesized by 5'RACE template switching, which introduced a universal primer site and unique molecular identifiers. Priming of cDNA synthesis was performed from both the TCR alpha and TCR beta constant segments. Two PCR steps were used to amplify libraries, with sample barcodes and sequencing adapters being added in the second step. Sequencing of libraries was performed on Illumina HiSeq 2500 (2x100 bp) or NovaSeq (2x150 bp). The authors processed their data as follows. MIGEC was used to demultiplex reads and collapse the reads into UMI consensus sequences, and MiXCR was used for V(D)J alignment. Vaccine-responding clonotypes were identified with edgeR using replicate PBMC samples, with FDR below 0.01 and a log2 fold change above 5 up to day 15 being required. Each bulk clonotype received a CD4 or CD8 identity based on whether the sequenced CD4 or CD8 repertoire contained that clonotype at higher abundance. TCRdb handled the public reads itself, with Q25 trimming in fastp and clone calling in MiXCR, and kept productive beta chains. Rows with one shared CDR3 protein collapse into an entry with the most common genes and DNA. For this entry, the V and J calls and clone size follow TCRdb and not the study's own pipeline. Recorded for this sample are nearly 350,000 distinct CDR3 sequences; approximately 8% of them occurred a single time. Under 20% of the sample is taken by the ten largest.

The sequencing used PBMCs, collected about 49 days after the first yellow fever vaccination. The TCR sequence derives from a man between 18 and 29 years old who received the YFV17D yellow fever vaccine.

The DNA is TGTGCCAGCAGCTTGCCAGGTTACCGGGGCACCGGGGAGCTGTTTTTT. This gives the protein CASSLPGYRGTGELFF. The chain couples TRBV5-4 to TRBJ2-2; TRBD2 is perhaps the D gene, given 5 matching bases. The germline V gene (reference sequence) yields SGHNT for CDR1 and YYREEE for CDR2. The cysteine opens and the phenylalanine closes a CDR3 of 16 amino acids. Only the CDR3 DNA is retained, 48 bases long and in frame from the first base. V and J are truncated by 1 base and 4 bases respectively, leaving an intervening sequence of 14 bases.